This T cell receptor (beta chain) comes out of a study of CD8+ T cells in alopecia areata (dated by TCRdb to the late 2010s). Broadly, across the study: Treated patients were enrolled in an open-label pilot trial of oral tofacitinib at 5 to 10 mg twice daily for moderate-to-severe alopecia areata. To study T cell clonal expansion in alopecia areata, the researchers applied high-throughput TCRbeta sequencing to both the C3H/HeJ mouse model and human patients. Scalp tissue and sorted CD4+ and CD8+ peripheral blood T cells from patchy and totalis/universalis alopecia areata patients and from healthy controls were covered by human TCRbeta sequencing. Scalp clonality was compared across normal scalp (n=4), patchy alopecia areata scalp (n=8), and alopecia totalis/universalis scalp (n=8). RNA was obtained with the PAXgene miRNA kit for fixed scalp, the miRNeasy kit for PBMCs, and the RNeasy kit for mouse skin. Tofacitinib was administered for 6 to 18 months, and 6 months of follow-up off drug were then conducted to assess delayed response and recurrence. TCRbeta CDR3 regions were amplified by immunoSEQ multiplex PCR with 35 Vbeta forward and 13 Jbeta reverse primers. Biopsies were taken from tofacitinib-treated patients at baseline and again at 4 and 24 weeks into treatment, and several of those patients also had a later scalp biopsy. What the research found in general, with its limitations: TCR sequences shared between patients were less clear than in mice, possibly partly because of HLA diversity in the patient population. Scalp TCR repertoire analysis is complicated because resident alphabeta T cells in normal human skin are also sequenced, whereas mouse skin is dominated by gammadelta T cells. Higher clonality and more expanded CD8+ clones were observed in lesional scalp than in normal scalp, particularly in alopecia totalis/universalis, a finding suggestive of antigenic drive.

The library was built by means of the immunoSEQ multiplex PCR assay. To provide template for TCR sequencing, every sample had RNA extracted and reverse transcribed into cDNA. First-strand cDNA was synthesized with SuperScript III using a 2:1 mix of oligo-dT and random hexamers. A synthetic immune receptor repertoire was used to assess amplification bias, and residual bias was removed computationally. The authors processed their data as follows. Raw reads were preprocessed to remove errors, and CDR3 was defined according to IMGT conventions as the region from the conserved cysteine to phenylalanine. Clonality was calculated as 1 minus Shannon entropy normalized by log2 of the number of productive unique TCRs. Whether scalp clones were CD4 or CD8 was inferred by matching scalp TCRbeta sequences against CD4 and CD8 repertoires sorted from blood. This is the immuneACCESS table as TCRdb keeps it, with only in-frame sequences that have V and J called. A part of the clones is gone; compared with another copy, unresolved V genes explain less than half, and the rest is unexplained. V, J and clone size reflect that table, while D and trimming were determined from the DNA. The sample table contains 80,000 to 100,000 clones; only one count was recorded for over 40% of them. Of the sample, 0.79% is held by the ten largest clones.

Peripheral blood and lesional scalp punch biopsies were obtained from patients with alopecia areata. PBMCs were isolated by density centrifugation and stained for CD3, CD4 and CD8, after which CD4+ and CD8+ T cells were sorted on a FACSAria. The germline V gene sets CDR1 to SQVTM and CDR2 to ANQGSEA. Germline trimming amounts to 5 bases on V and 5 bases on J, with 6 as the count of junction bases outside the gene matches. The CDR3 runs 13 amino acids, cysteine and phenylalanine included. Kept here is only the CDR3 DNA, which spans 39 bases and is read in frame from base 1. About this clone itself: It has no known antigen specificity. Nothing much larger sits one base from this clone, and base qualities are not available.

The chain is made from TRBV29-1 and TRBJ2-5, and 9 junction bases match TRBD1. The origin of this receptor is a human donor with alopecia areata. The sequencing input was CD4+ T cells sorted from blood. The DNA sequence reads TGCAGCGTTCGTACAGGGGGCAGGGAGACCCAGTACTTC. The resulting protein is CSVRTGGRETQYF.